These 4 T cell receptor beta chains came from one sample sequenced in a study of blood T cells in healthy people across ages. Combining a sample-barcoded 5' primer with a J-beta primer mix, a second PCR ran for roughly 7 to 12 cycles. One entry per CDR3 protein results from TCRdb running MiXCR on the 5' RACE reads. The sample includes over 1.5 million distinct CDR3 sequences, about 50% seen only once; the top ten take roughly 2%. The sequenced sample was blood. The receptors were gathered from a middle-aged woman in good health.

The V and J genes are TRBV20-1 and TRBJ2-1; 11 positions agree with TRBD2. The trim removed 3 bases at V and 0 bases at J, leaving 13 bases unmatched. This CDR3 region has 19 residues. Looked up from germline, CDR1 is DFQATT and CDR2 is SNEGSKA (reference sequence). The CDR3 reads CSASGDLAGGSLSYNEQFF. The CDR3 coding sequence is TGCAGTGCTAGCGGTGACCTAGCGGGGGGCAGTCTCTCCTACAATGAGCAGTTCTTC.

The rearrangement joins TRBV5-5 to TRBJ2-5; D gene ambiguous. Trimming removed 1 base from V and 2 bases from J, with 6 bases in between. This CDR3 contains 13 residues. Germline CDR1 SGHKS, CDR2 YYEKEE (reference sequence). The CDR3 region has the DNA TGTGCCAGCAGCTTGCACATTCAAGAGACCCAGTACTTC. Translation: CASSLHIQETQYF. The variable domain in full, completed from reference TRBV5-5 and TRBJ2-5, reads DAGVTQSPTHLIKTRGQQVTLRCSPISGHKSVSWYQQVLGQGPQFIFQYYEKEERGRGNFPDRFSARQFPNYSSELNVNALLLGDSALYLCASSLHIQETQYFGPGTRLLVL.

The J gene is TRBJ2-6, the V gene TRBV4-1, with D unresolved. The CDR3 has 16 residues. In germline, CDR1 is MGHRA, CDR2 YSYEKL. Trimming left V 0 bases short and J 0 bases short, with 6 bases between. Here the CDR3 reads CASSQDLVSGANVLTF. DNA for the CDR3: TGCGCCAGCAGCCAAGATCTGGTCTCTGGGGCCAACGTCCTGACTTTC.

This sequence joins TRBV4-2 and TRBJ2-1, with 7 bases lining up with TRBD1. V dropped 0 bases and J dropped 2; count of bases not matched to a gene: 7. The CDR3 is made up of 17 amino acids. The germline V gene encodes CDR1 LGHNA and CDR2 YNFKEQ. The chain's CDR3 is CASSQEAGGSPYNEQFF. In DNA, the CDR3 is TGTGCCAGCAGCCAAGAGGCAGGGGGATCCCCCTACAATGAGCAGTTCTTC.